This is a list of T cell receptor beta chains from one sample in a study of cytomegalovirus exposure and HLA in healthy donors. The repertoire was sequenced with immunoSEQ multiplex PCR; TCRdb's copy has only in-frame clones and lacks some. Seen here are over 150,000 clones, approximately 81% observed once, and the top ten hold around a sixth. Specimen: PBMCs. Receptor source: a man younger than 35 in good health and CMV-seropositive. CDR3s include the opening cysteine and the closing phenylalanine or tryptophan. Each record gives: clone size, V gene, D gene, J gene, CDR3 protein, CDR3 DNA. The D gene is left open where the match is weak. For some rows the clone size is stated as once, few or many, or as a class when expanded; others skip it.

clone size: -
V gene: TRBV2
D gene: TRBD1
J gene: TRBJ2-6
CDR3 protein: CASGTGFSGANVLTF
CDR3 DNA: TGTGCCAGCGGGACAGGGTTCTCTGGGGCCAACGTCCTGACTTTC

clone size: -
V gene: TRBV9
D gene: -
J gene: TRBJ2-7
CDR3 protein: CASSPADRREQYF
CDR3 DNA: TGTGCCAGCAGCCCAGCGGATCGGAGGGAGCAGTACTTC

clone size: -
V gene: TRBV28
D gene: -
J gene: TRBJ1-4
CDR3 protein: CASTKGYPPTNEKLFF
CDR3 DNA: TGTGCCAGCACCAAGGGGTATCCCCCAACTAATGAAAAACTGTTTTTT

clone size: -
V gene: TRBV18
D gene: -
J gene: TRBJ1-2
CDR3 protein: CASSPPIVAGGGGYTF
CDR3 DNA: TGTGCCAGCTCACCACCGATTGTGGCAGGAGGCGGTGGCTACACCTTC

clone size: few
V gene: TRBV2
D gene: TRBD1
J gene: TRBJ2-3
CDR3 protein: CASRGQGPSTDTQYF
CDR3 DNA: TGTGCCAGCAGGGGACAGGGGCCTAGCACAGATACGCAGTATTTT

clone size: -
V gene: TRBV29-1
D gene: TRBD1
J gene: TRBJ1-1
CDR3 protein: CSVHRGPNTEAFF
CDR3 DNA: TGCAGCGTGCACAGGGGCCCGAACACTGAAGCTTTCTTT

clone size: -
V gene: TRBV7-2
D gene: -
J gene: TRBJ2-3
CDR3 protein: CASSLEPTTPTQYF
CDR3 DNA: TGTGCCAGCAGCTTAGAACCGACTACCCCTACGCAGTATTTT

clone size: -
V gene: TRBV13
D gene: TRBD2
J gene: TRBJ2-1
CDR3 protein: CASSGGLAGGVTSYNEQFF
CDR3 DNA: TGTGCCAGCAGCGGAGGACTAGCGGGGGGGGTAACCTCCTACAATGAGCAGTTCTTC

clone size: -
V gene: TRBV4-1
D gene: TRBD2
J gene: TRBJ2-5
CDR3 protein: CASSRLAIGETQYF
CDR3 DNA: TGCGCCAGCAGCCGACTAGCAATTGGAGAGACCCAGTACTTC

clone size: -
V gene: TRBV4-1
D gene: -
J gene: TRBJ2-3
CDR3 protein: CASSPSARGSGDTQYF
CDR3 DNA: TGCGCCAGCAGCCCTAGCGCTCGGGGGAGTGGGGATACGCAGTATTTT

clone size: -
V gene: TRBV9
D gene: -
J gene: TRBJ1-2
CDR3 protein: CASSVGNRADYGYTF
CDR3 DNA: TGTGCCAGCAGCGTAGGAAACAGGGCGGACTATGGCTACACCTTC

clone size: -
V gene: TRBV28
D gene: -
J gene: TRBJ1-1
CDR3 protein: CASSPYSVNTEAFF
CDR3 DNA: TGTGCCAGCAGTCCATACAGTGTGAACACTGAAGCTTTCTTT

clone size: -
V gene: TRBV29-1
D gene: TRBD1
J gene: TRBJ1-1
CDR3 protein: CSVLRQGGTEAFF
CDR3 DNA: TGCAGCGTCCTACGACAGGGGGGGACTGAAGCTTTCTTT

clone size: -
V gene: TRBV7-3
D gene: -
J gene: TRBJ1-1
CDR3 protein: CASSALLGGTEAFF
CDR3 DNA: TGTGCCAGCAGTGCCCTCTTGGGAGGCACTGAAGCTTTCTTT

clone size: -
V gene: TRBV23-1
D gene: -
J gene: TRBJ2-7
CDR3 protein: CASSQSLKIDRSYEQYF
CDR3 DNA: TGCGCCAGCAGTCAATCTTTAAAAATTGACAGATCCTACGAGCAGTACTTC

clone size: -
V gene: TRBV4-1
D gene: -
J gene: TRBJ2-7
CDR3 protein: CASSPRDTDYEQYF
CDR3 DNA: TGCGCCAGCAGCCCCCGGGACACTGACTACGAGCAGTACTTC

clone size: -
V gene: TRBV11-2
D gene: -
J gene: TRBJ2-7
CDR3 protein: CASSLLRQISYEQYF
CDR3 DNA: TGTGCCAGCAGCCTCCTTCGACAGATCAGTTACGAGCAGTACTTC

clone size: once
V gene: TRBV27
D gene: TRBD2
J gene: TRBJ2-1
CDR3 protein: CASSPGTSGLNEQFF
CDR3 DNA: TGTGCCAGCAGCCCAGGGACTAGCGGACTCAATGAGCAGTTCTTC

clone size: -
V gene: TRBV6-5
D gene: -
J gene: TRBJ1-2
CDR3 protein: CASSYSLGDYGYTF
CDR3 DNA: TGTGCCAGCAGTTACTCGCTGGGCGACTATGGCTACACCTTC

clone size: -
V gene: TRBV9
D gene: TRBD2
J gene: TRBJ2-1
CDR3 protein: CASSVLSGTTYNEQFF
CDR3 DNA: TGTGCCAGCAGCGTTTTAAGTGGGACTACCTACAATGAGCAGTTCTTC

clone size: -
V gene: TRBV6-1
D gene: TRBD1
J gene: TRBJ2-3
CDR3 protein: CAGAGTDSTDTQYF
CDR3 DNA: TGTGCCGGTGCCGGGACAGATAGCACAGATACGCAGTATTTT

clone size: -
V gene: TRBV9
D gene: TRBD2
J gene: TRBJ2-2
CDR3 protein: CASSASSLGTSPGELFF
CDR3 DNA: TGTGCCAGCAGCGCTTCCTCCCTCGGGACTAGCCCCGGGGAGCTGTTTTTT

clone size: -
V gene: TRBV11-2
D gene: TRBD1
J gene: TRBJ2-7
CDR3 protein: CASSLAQGVLYEQYF
CDR3 DNA: TGTGCCAGCAGCTTAGCACAGGGGGTCCTGTACGAGCAGTACTTC

clone size: -
V gene: TRBV7-7
D gene: -
J gene: TRBJ2-5
CDR3 protein: CASSPSGETQYF
CDR3 DNA: TGTGCTAGCAGCCCGTCCGGGGAGACCCAGTACTTC

clone size: -
V gene: TRBV28
D gene: -
J gene: TRBJ1-2
CDR3 protein: CASSFQGARGYTF
CDR3 DNA: TGTGCCAGCAGTTTTCAAGGGGCGCGGGGCTACACCTTC

clone size: -
V gene: TRBV30
D gene: TRBD2
J gene: TRBJ2-1
CDR3 protein: CAWAGLAVSGEQFF
CDR3 DNA: TGTGCCTGGGCGGGACTAGCGGTCTCCGGCGAGCAGTTCTTC

clone size: once
V gene: TRBV5-1
D gene: TRBD2
J gene: TRBJ2-1
CDR3 protein: CASSYSGGNEQFF
CDR3 DNA: TGCGCCAGCAGCTATAGCGGGGGCAATGAGCAGTTCTTC

clone size: -
V gene: TRBV29-1
D gene: -
J gene: TRBJ1-1
CDR3 protein: CSVNDRNTEAFF
CDR3 DNA: TGCAGCGTTAACGACAGGAACACTGAAGCTTTCTTT

clone size: -
V gene: TRBV29-1
D gene: -
J gene: TRBJ2-7
CDR3 protein: CSVEDPYEQYF
CDR3 DNA: TGCAGCGTTGAAGATCCTTACGAGCAGTACTTC

clone size: few
V gene: TRBV4-1
D gene: TRBD1
J gene: TRBJ1-1
CDR3 protein: CASSHTQGAPTEAFF
CDR3 DNA: TGCGCCAGCAGCCACACCCAGGGGGCGCCCACTGAAGCTTTCTTT

clone size: -
V gene: TRBV7-2
D gene: -
J gene: TRBJ2-1
CDR3 protein: CASSLRQYNEQFF
CDR3 DNA: TGTGCCAGCAGCTTACGACAGTACAATGAGCAGTTCTTC

clone size: once
V gene: TRBV5-1
D gene: TRBD2
J gene: TRBJ2-3
CDR3 protein: CASSLGLVRDTQYF
CDR3 DNA: TGCGCCAGCAGCTTAGGACTAGTCAGGGATACGCAGTATTTT

clone size: -
V gene: TRBV5-1
D gene: TRBD1
J gene: TRBJ2-4
CDR3 protein: CASSLGQGINIQYF
CDR3 DNA: TGCGCCAGCAGCTTGGGACAGGGAATAAACATTCAGTACTTC

clone size: -
V gene: TRBV18
D gene: TRBD1
J gene: TRBJ1-5
CDR3 protein: CASSPRGREGSQHF
CDR3 DNA: TGTGCCAGCTCACCGAGGGGGCGGGAGGGGTCCCAGCATTTT

clone size: -
V gene: TRBV27
D gene: TRBD1
J gene: TRBJ1-1
CDR3 protein: CATSTGWRNTEAFF
CDR3 DNA: TGTGCCACCTCGACAGGGTGGAGGAACACTGAAGCTTTCTTT

clone size: -
V gene: TRBV12-2
D gene: -
J gene: TRBJ2-3
CDR3 protein: CASRLEDLRDRVTDTQYF
CDR3 DNA: TGTGCAAGTCGCTTAGAAGATCTCCGGGACAGGGTCACAGATACGCAGTATTTT

clone size: -
V gene: TRBV29-1
D gene: -
J gene: TRBJ1-4
CDR3 protein: CSVGARGNEKLFF
CDR3 DNA: TGCAGCGTTGGAGCCAGGGGAAATGAAAAACTGTTTTTT

clone size: -
V gene: TRBV7-3
D gene: TRBD2
J gene: TRBJ2-2
CDR3 protein: CASSITSGGASAGELFF
CDR3 DNA: TGTGCCAGCAGCATTACTAGCGGGGGGGCCTCGGCCGGGGAGCTGTTTTTT

clone size: -
V gene: TRBV28
D gene: -
J gene: TRBJ2-7
CDR3 protein: CASSAQGIYEQYF
CDR3 DNA: TGTGCCAGCAGCGCTCAGGGAATTTACGAGCAGTACTTC

clone size: -
V gene: TRBV29-1
D gene: TRBD1
J gene: TRBJ1-4
CDR3 protein: CSVEEGTGDEKLFF
CDR3 DNA: TGCAGCGTTGAAGAGGGGACAGGGGATGAAAAACTGTTTTTT

clone size: -
V gene: TRBV6-1
D gene: -
J gene: TRBJ1-4
CDR3 protein: CASNRELGEKLFF
CDR3 DNA: TGTGCCAGCAACCGGGAGCTGGGGGAAAAACTGTTTTTT

clone size: -
V gene: TRBV11-2
D gene: -
J gene: TRBJ1-4
CDR3 protein: CASSLEFLTGLSTNEKLFF
CDR3 DNA: TGTGCCAGCAGCTTAGAGTTTCTGACAGGTCTATCTACTAATGAAAAACTGTTTTTT

clone size: -
V gene: TRBV6-6
D gene: -
J gene: TRBJ1-3
CDR3 protein: CASSYLTESSGNTIYF
CDR3 DNA: TGTGCCAGCAGTTACCTGACAGAGAGCTCTGGAAACACCATATATTTT

clone size: -
V gene: TRBV5-1
D gene: -
J gene: TRBJ2-2
CDR3 protein: CASSLDRASTGELFF
CDR3 DNA: TGCGCCAGCAGCTTGGACAGGGCTTCCACCGGGGAGCTGTTTTTT

clone size: -
V gene: TRBV19
D gene: TRBD1
J gene: TRBJ1-5
CDR3 protein: CASSIVGDRVNQPQHF
CDR3 DNA: TGTGCCAGTAGTATCGTCGGGGACAGGGTAAATCAGCCCCAGCATTTT

clone size: -
V gene: TRBV6-5
D gene: TRBD2
J gene: TRBJ2-1
CDR3 protein: CASSYRGSAYNEQFF
CDR3 DNA: TGTGCCAGCAGTTACCGCGGGAGCGCCTACAATGAGCAGTTCTTC

clone size: -
V gene: TRBV5-6
D gene: -
J gene: TRBJ1-2
CDR3 protein: CASSSRAGSVHGYTF
CDR3 DNA: TGTGCCAGCAGCTCCAGGGCCGGTAGTGTACATGGCTACACCTTC

clone size: -
V gene: TRBV4-1
D gene: TRBD2
J gene: TRBJ2-3
CDR3 protein: CASSQEGLSGGRRDTQYF
CDR3 DNA: TGCGCCAGCAGCCAAGAAGGGTTGAGCGGGGGGAGAAGGGATACGCAGTATTTT

clone size: -
V gene: TRBV2
D gene: TRBD2
J gene: TRBJ2-3
CDR3 protein: CASSGTSFTDTQYF
CDR3 DNA: TGTGCCAGCAGTGGGACTAGCTTCACAGATACGCAGTATTTT

clone size: -
V gene: TRBV11-2
D gene: TRBD2
J gene: TRBJ2-7
CDR3 protein: CASSGTSGTTSYEQYF
CDR3 DNA: TGTGCCAGCAGCGGGACTAGCGGGACCACTTCCTACGAGCAGTACTTC

clone size: -
V gene: TRBV12-5
D gene: TRBD1
J gene: TRBJ2-7
CDR3 protein: CASAVGTGSALNYEQYF
CDR3 DNA: TGTGCTAGTGCCGTCGGGACAGGGAGTGCCCTTAACTACGAGCAGTACTTC